Listed here are 10 T cell receptor beta chains from one sample, sequenced in a study of shared clonotypes between healthy human individuals. Some clones are missing from TCRdb's copy, which holds only in-frame ones; the method was immunoSEQ multiplex PCR. The sample yields roughly 850,000 clones, 95% to 97% seen once. Terminally differentiated effector memory CD45RA+ cells were left out of the naive CD8 fraction, which was CD45RO-negative and positively selected for CCR7. The source material was naive CD8+ T cells sorted from blood. These receptors came from a man aged 30-40 years in good health.

Remarks on this clone: Within the sample, other DNA sequences also encode this same CDR3. This chain connects TRBV4-1 to TRBJ2-7, with D perhaps matching TRBD2 (6 bases). Germline assignment: CDR1 MGHRA and CDR2 YSYEKL. The CDR3 has 13 residues. Trimming removed 1 base at V and 3 bases at J, with 7 bases between. CDR3 sequence reads: CASSQGLVYEQYF. In nucleotides, the CDR3 is TGCGCCAGCAGCCAAGGACTAGTCTACGAGCAGTACTTC.

V is TRBV9 and J is TRBJ2-7; D is undetermined. Germline V gene lookup returns CDR1 SGDLS and CDR2 YYNGEE. The germline V and J ends were trimmed by 0 bases and 7 bases, with 8 bases remaining between them. The CDR3 runs 12 residues. This chain's CDR3 is CASSVDPSEQYF. CDR3 nucleotides: TGTGCCAGCAGCGTAGACCCTAGTGAGCAGTACTTC.

The chain carries TRBV5-1 and TRBJ2-2; D might be TRBD1 (5 bases). The CDR3 length is 13 residues. Germline CDR1 reads SGHRS; CDR2 reads YFSETQ. Trimming cost V 8 bases and J 7 bases, with 15 bases left between them. This CDR3 reads CARPQGKGGELFF. The CDR3 bases are TGCGCCAGGCCGCAGGGCAAGGGCGGGGAGCTGTTTTTT.

V usage is TRBV27 and J usage is TRBJ2-1; 8 bases align to TRBD2. CDR1 and CDR2 from the germline V gene are MNHEY and SMNVEV (reference sequence). The CDR3 contains 15 residues. V lost 2 bases and J lost 5; bases outside the gene matches: 5. CDR3 protein: CASSLIAGINNEQFF. DNA of the CDR3: TGTGCCAGCAGTTTAATAGCGGGAATAAACAATGAGCAGTTCTTC.

The J gene is TRBJ2-7, the V gene TRBV10-2, with D maybe TRBD1 (8 bases). Trimming cost V 9 bases and J 2 bases, with 14 bases left between them. CDR3 size: 13 residues. In germline, CDR1 is WSHSY, CDR2 SAAADI. The CDR3 here is CASTGGQAYEQYF. The CDR3 coding sequence is TGCGCCAGTACGGGGGGACAGGCCTACGAGCAGTACTTC.

The chain carries TRBV29-1 and TRBJ2-1; D unresolved. V was cut by 1 base and J by 8 bases, with 9 bases left in between. Germline V gene sequence: CDR1 SQVTM, CDR2 ANQGSEA. This CDR3 comprises 12 residues. The DNA of the CDR3 is TGCAGCGTTGAAGGGTCGCGCGATGAGCAGTTCTTC. The encoded protein is CSVEGSRDEQFF.

The chain links TRBV14 to TRBJ2-1; 10 bases agree with TRBD2. Germline loops: CDR1 SGHDN, CDR2 FVKESK. The CDR3 runs 17 residues. V dropped 0 bases and J dropped 7; count of bases not matched to a gene: 9. The CDR3 DNA reads TGTGCCAGCAGCCAAGAAGCTGCTAGCGGGAGTGAGAATGAGCAGTTCTTC. Translation: CASSQEAASGSENEQFF.

The CDR3 DNA reads as TGTGCCAGCAGTGAAGAGCTCAGGCTAGCGGGAGGGAACAATGAGCAGTTCTTC. It is translated as CASSEELRLAGGNNEQFF. The V and J genes are TRBV6-1 and TRBJ2-1; 12 nucleotides align to TRBD2. The CDR3 length is 18 residues. Germline CDR1 and CDR2: MNHNS and SASEGT. The trim removed 1 base at V and 5 bases at J, leaving 9 bases unmatched.

V usage is TRBV15 and J usage is TRBJ2-7, with 9 bases fitting TRBD1. V lost 0 bases and J lost 5; bases outside the gene matches: 5. The CDR3 is 15 amino acids. Germline V lookup: CDR1 LNHNV, CDR2 YYDKDF (reference sequence). The CDR3 reads CATSRERTGANEQYF. CDR3 DNA: TGTGCCACCAGCAGAGAGAGGACAGGGGCGAACGAGCAGTACTTC.

About this clone: Other DNA sequences of this sample code for an identical CDR3. The V call is TRBV6-5, the J call TRBJ2-2; D remains unclear. The CDR3 runs 12 residues. CDR1 is MNHEY, CDR2 SVGAGI, per germline. V was pared by 0 bases and J by 6 bases, with 2 bases between. DNA for the CDR3: TGTGCCAGCAGTTACTCCCCCGGGGAGCTGTTTTTT. It yields the protein CASSYSPGELFF.